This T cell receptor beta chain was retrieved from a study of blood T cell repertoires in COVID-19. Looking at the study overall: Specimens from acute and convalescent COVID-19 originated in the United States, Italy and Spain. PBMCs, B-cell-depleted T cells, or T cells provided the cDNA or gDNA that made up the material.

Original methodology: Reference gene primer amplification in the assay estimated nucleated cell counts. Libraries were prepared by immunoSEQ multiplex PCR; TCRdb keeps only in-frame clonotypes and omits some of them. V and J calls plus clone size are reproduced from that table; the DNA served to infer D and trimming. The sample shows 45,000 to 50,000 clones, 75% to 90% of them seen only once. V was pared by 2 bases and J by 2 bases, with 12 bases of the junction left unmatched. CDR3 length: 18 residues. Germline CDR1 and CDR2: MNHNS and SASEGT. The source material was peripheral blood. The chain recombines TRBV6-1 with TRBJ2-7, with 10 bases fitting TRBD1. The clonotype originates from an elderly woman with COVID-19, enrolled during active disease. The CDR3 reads CASSEPTEGQGFTYEQYF. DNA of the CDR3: TGTGCCAGCAGTGAACCAACCGAGGGACAGGGGTTTACCTACGAGCAGTACTTC.